Each of the 9 T cell receptor beta chains below was sequenced from the same sample in a study of cytomegalovirus exposure and HLA in healthy donors. PCR primers comprised 60 Vbeta and 13 Jbeta primers. Only in-frame clones appear in the TCRdb table, and some are missing; sequencing was by immunoSEQ multiplex PCR. The sample includes about 140,000 clones, roughly 82% seen only once; the top ten take around 3%. The sample taken for sequencing was PBMCs. These receptors came from a man younger than 35 in good health and CMV-seropositive.

Worth noting for this clone: Germline and junction disagree at one end, which may indicate a read error. The CDR3: CASSYSGGVSYGQYF. The CDR3 DNA sequence: TGTGCCAGCAGTTACTCGGGCGGGGTCTCCTACGGGCAGTACTTC. J is TRBJ2-7 and V is TRBV6-6; tentative D call: TRBD2 (6 bases). Germline lookup yields CDR1 MNHNY and CDR2 SVGAGI (reference sequence). This CDR3 is built from 15 residues.

The V and J genes are TRBV7-8 and TRBJ2-5, with TRBD1 matching over 8 bases. The DNA end favors TRBJ2-7, so the J call may be wrong. Germline values: CDR1 SGHVS, CDR2 FQNEAQ. The CDR3 spans 16 residues. CDR3: CASSFAGQGASYEQYF. CDR3 bases: TGTGCCAGCAGCTTTGCAGGCCAGGGGGCTTCCTACGAGCAGTACTTC.

V and J are TRBV7-9 and TRBJ2-1; 10 bases are a match to TRBD2. The junction had 13 bases not matched to a gene; V was cut back by 5 bases and J by 12 bases. Germline V lookup: CDR1 SEHNR, CDR2 FQNEAQ (reference sequence). CDR3 length equals 15 residues. The CDR3 protein is CASSPSGLAGDLQFF. The DNA for the CDR3 is TGTGCCAGCAGCCCGTCCGGGCTAGCGGGAGACTTGCAGTTCTTC.

The chain couples TRBV4-1 to TRBJ1-3; the D gene is possibly TRBD1 (5 bases). This CDR3 has 17 amino acids. The V gene's germline CDR1 is MGHRA and CDR2 YSYEKL. V was clipped by 3 bases and J by 2 bases, with 17 bases between them. CDR3 DNA: TGCGCCAGCAGCCAGATCAACTTAGGGGTGGCTGGAAACACCATATATTTT. It encodes CASSQINLGVAGNTIYF.

The chain has TRBV9 and TRBJ1-2; D is unclear. Germline assignment: CDR1 SGDLS and CDR2 YYNGEE. The CDR3 has 15 residues. Trimming stripped 4 bases from V and 0 bases from J, with 13 bases between. The CDR3 coding sequence is TGTGCCAGCAGCCCCTCGGGAGATTCTAACTATGGCTACACCTTC. Its protein is CASSPSGDSNYGYTF. The variable domain in full, with the rest retrieved from reference TRBV9 and TRBJ1-2, is DSGVTQTPKHLITATGQRVTLRCSPRSGDLSVYWYQQSLDQGLQFLIQYYNGEERAKGNILERFSAQQFPDLHSELNLSSLELGDSALYFCASSPSGDSNYGYTFGSGTRLTVV.

The chain employs TRBV5-4 and TRBJ1-1; D ambiguous. The CDR3 has 13 residues. Per the germline V gene, CDR1 is SGHNT and CDR2 is YYREEE (reference sequence). Trimming left V 2 bases short and J 3 bases short, with 8 bases between. The CDR3 DNA reads as TGTGCCAGCAGCTTAGGAGGAGACACTGAAGCTTTCTTT. Its translation is CASSLGGDTEAFF.

To note about this clone: At one boundary the junction diverges from the germline segment, which might be a read error. The chain recombines TRBV9 with TRBJ2-7; maybe TRBD1 (6 bases). From germline, CDR1 is SGDLS and CDR2 YYNGEE. This CDR3 spans 14 amino acids. The CDR3 sequence: CASSATGYSFEQYF. Here the CDR3 DNA reads TGTGCCAGCAGCGCCACAGGGTACTCCTTCGAGCAGTACTTC.

This clone was detected only a few times. Mismatch with germline at one junction end may stem from a read error. This sequence joins TRBV7-9 and TRBJ2-7, with D maybe TRBD1 (6 bases). Germline values: CDR1 SEHNR, CDR2 FQNEAQ (reference sequence). The CDR3 is 13 amino acids. CDR3 nucleotide sequence: TGTGCTAGCAAGCAACAGGGCTACTACGAGCAGTACTTC. Protein sequence: CASKQQGYYEQYF.

In regard to this clone: Germline and junction disagree at one end, which may indicate a read error. This chain uses TRBV7-7 with TRBJ2-1; tentative D call: TRBD1 (6 bases). Germline loops: CDR1 SSHAT, CDR2 FNYEAQ (reference sequence). The CDR3 is 15 amino acids. The CDR3 is CASSLTGSSYNEQFF. CDR3 sequence (DNA): TGTGCTAGCAGCTTAACAGGGAGCTCCTACAATGAGCAGTTCTTC.